One sample yielded the 2 T cell receptor beta chains listed below, sequenced in a study of control samples from healthy donors and cancer patients. TCRdb's copy holds only in-frame clones and misses some; the assay was immunoSEQ multiplex PCR. The sample holds around 57,000 clones, approximately 90% seen once. Sequenced sample: PBMCs. These receptors all stem from a man aged 30 to 39 with colorectal cancer.

This chain joins TRBV5-1 and TRBJ2-3; 7 bases agree with TRBD1. Looked up from germline, CDR1 is SGHRS and CDR2 is YFSETQ. The junction had 5 bases not matched to a gene; V was cut back by 0 bases and J by 1 base. CDR3 length: 16 amino acids. The CDR3 spells CASSLAPGQGTDTQYF. The CDR3 nucleotides are TGCGCCAGCAGCTTGGCCCCCGGACAGGGCACAGATACGCAGTATTTT.

The rearrangement uses TRBV30 and TRBJ2-1; 13 bases fit TRBD2. This CDR3 contains 17 residues. The germline gives CDR1 GTSNPN, CDR2 SVGIG (reference sequence). V shed 2 bases and J 7 bases; nucleotides not matched to a gene: 11. The CDR3 reads CAWSKPGLAGRGNEQFF. CDR3 DNA: TGTGCCTGGAGTAAACCGGGACTAGCGGGGAGAGGGAATGAGCAGTTCTTC.